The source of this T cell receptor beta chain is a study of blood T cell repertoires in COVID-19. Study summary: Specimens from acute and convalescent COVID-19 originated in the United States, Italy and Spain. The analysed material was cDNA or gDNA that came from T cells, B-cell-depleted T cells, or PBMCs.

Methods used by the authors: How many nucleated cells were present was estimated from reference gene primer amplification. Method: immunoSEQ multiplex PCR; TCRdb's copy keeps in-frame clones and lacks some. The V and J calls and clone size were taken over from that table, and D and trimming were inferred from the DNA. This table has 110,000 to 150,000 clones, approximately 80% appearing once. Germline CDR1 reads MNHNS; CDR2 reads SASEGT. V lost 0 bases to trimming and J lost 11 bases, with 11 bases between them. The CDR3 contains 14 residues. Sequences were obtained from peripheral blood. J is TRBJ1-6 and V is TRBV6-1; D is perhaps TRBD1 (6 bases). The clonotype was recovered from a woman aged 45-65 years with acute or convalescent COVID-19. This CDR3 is CASSEARQGPPLHF. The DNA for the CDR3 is TGTGCCAGCAGTGAAGCGCGCCAGGGGCCACCCCTCCACTTT.